These T cell receptor beta chains were read from a single sample in a study of T cell responses to AZD1222 COVID-19 vaccine. Clones were sequenced by immunoSEQ multiplex PCR, and TCRdb holds only the in-frame ones, with some missing. This repertoire shows fewer than 150,000 clones, approximately 94% found once; its top ten account for roughly 5%. This material consisted of peripheral blood, taken on day 0 of AZD1222 vaccination. The receptor set was obtained from an adult in good health. The CDR3 runs from the conserved cysteine through the conserved F or W. Each record gives: D gene, V gene, CDR3 length, J gene, clone size, CDR3 DNA, CDR3 protein. The D gene is left open where the match is weak. Clone size, where shown, is once, few, many, or a class for clones that have expanded.

>.|TRBV4-2|14|TRBJ1-4|.
TGTGCCAGCAGCCAAGATGCAACTAATGAAAAACTGTTTTTT
CASSQDATNEKLFF
>.|TRBV5-1|14|TRBJ2-7|.
TGCGCCAGCAGCTTGGAGTGGGCCTCGAACGAGCAGTACTTC
CASSLEWASNEQYF
>.|TRBV6-5|13|TRBJ2-7|.
TGTGCCAGCAGTACCGGGCCAACGGACGAGCAGTACTTC
CASSTGPTDEQYF
>TRBD2|TRBV7-9|16|TRBJ2-3|.
TGTGCCAGCAGACCGGCCCTAGCGGGAGCCACAGATACGCAGTATTTT
CASRPALAGATDTQYF
>TRBD1|TRBV7-8|15|TRBJ2-5|once
TGTGCCAGCAGCTTGACAGGGGTTCGGGCAGAGACCCAGTACTTC
CASSLTGVRAETQYF
>.|TRBV7-9|14|TRBJ2-2|.
TGTGCCAGCAGCCCGACAGTGAACACCGGGGAGCTGTTTTTT
CASSPTVNTGELFF
>TRBD2|TRBV11-2|15|TRBJ2-7|.
TGTGCCAGCAGCTCCCTGCCCCCGGGTAGCGGGAATAAAAACTTC
CASSSLPPGSGNKNF
>.|TRBV5-5|16|TRBJ2-3|.
TGTGCCAGCAGCCTCCTTGGTCGGGGAGAGCAAGATACGCAGTATTTT
CASSLLGRGEQDTQYF
>TRBD1|TRBV7-9|13|TRBJ1-1|.
TGTGCCAGCAGCCCCCAGGGGGCGTCTGAAGCTTTCTTT
CASSPQGASEAFF
>.|TRBV21-1|12|TRBJ1-5|.
TGTGCCAGCAGCAGGGTTAGACAGCCCCAGCATTTT
CASSRVRQPQHF
>.|TRBV4-1|20|TRBJ1-5|once
TGCGCCAGCAGCCAAGAGGGAGAGGGATCATCAGATTATAGCAATCAGCCCCAGCATTTT
CASSQEGEGSSDYSNQPQHF